This entry is about one T cell receptor beta chain. Only a few counts were recorded for this clonotype. Its antigen remains undetermined. Base qualities are missing; no much larger clone stands one base away. V is reduced by 0 bases and J by 0 bases, leaving a spacing of 6 bases between them. CDR1 and CDR2 (SGHVS, FQNEAQ) derive from the germline V gene. Measured from the cysteine to the phenylalanine, the CDR3 is 15 residues long. Solely the CDR3 DNA is kept, with 45 bases framed from the first base. The entry originates in a study of blood T cells in healthy people across ages (dated by TCRdb to 2014 to 2015). Some background on the complete study: Template switching captured roughly one uniquely barcoded TCR beta cDNA molecule per two T cells in model experiments. Donors of different ages were randomly distributed across sequencing lanes to avoid experimental bias. Age-related changes in TCR beta repertoire diversity were measured in the study by deep sequencing normalized with unique cDNA molecular identifiers. Donors were grouped into four age groups: young (average approximately 15 years), middle-aged (roughly 38), aged (around 56) and long-lived (approximately 81). Using the same blood draw, the study looked at two additional independent replicas of 1 million unique cDNA reads for two donors, one aged 18 to 29 and the other aged 80 or older.

Library creation used 5' RACE. The second PCR ran for about 6 to 12 cycles and used a J-beta primer mix along with a sample-barcoded 5' primer. A unique molecular identifier was introduced onto each TCR beta cDNA molecule by a template-switch 5' adaptor carrying 12 random nucleotides. At least 2.5 million CDR3-containing paired-end reads were obtained from each sample. First-strand cDNA was synthesized from all RNA with the Mint cDNA synthesis kit, primed by a TRBC-specific oligonucleotide. After uracil-DNA glycosylase treatment, a first 18-cycle PCR used universal primers M1SS and BC2_uni_R on all cDNA. As for the original processing: For normalization, 1 million high-quality reads were randomly selected from each sample, with every read carrying a distinct molecular identifier. Instead of being binned into consensus sequences, reads that shared molecular identifiers were thrown out. CDR3 identification, clonotype clustering and error correction used MiTCR with a Q25 quality threshold and the strictest error-elimination algorithm. A nonparametric unseen species model with Euler transformation was used to estimate a lower bound on total TCR beta diversity. The public reads were reprocessed in TCRdb via fastp at Q25 and MiXCR, keeping in-frame beta chains. Duplicate CDR3 protein sequences are folded into a single record with the most common DNA and genes. For this entry, the V and J calls and clone size follow TCRdb and not the study's own pipeline. This sample gives some 1,800,000 distinct CDR3 sequences in total; about two fifths of them show up just once. 23% of the sample belongs to the ten largest clones.

Findings and caveats that apply to the study as a whole: Estimates of total diversity based on one million sequenced T cells were considered lower bounds and underestimates. As age increased, observed TCR beta diversity per million T cells dropped in a roughly linear way, and a significant reduction was already evident by age approximately 40. The percentage of naive T cells measured by flow cytometry correlated strongly with observed TCR beta diversity. Bulk unsorted PBMC profiling prevented conclusive comparison of naive and antigen-experienced compartments. Compared with the aged group, the long-lived group had more naive CD4+ T cells, fewer expanded clones and increased TCR diversity, suggesting age selection. Donor CMV infection status was unknown, potentially confounding age-related changes in expanded clonotypes.

Systemically healthy Caucasian individuals from Russia, 35 to 40 in total and aged roughly 6 to 90 years, were included as donors. Each donor gave roughly 11 milliliters of peripheral blood, drawn into EDTA-treated Vacutainer tubes. Ficoll-Paque density-gradient centrifugation was used to isolate PBMCs, with at least 6.5 million per sample. Total RNA, at least 5.5 micrograms per sample, was extracted from PBMCs with Trizol reagent. Naive CD45RAhigh/CD27high T cell percentages were measured by flow cytometry on a PBMC aliquot from every donor. This TCR was recovered from a human donor in good health. The V and J genes are TRBV7-8 and TRBJ1-5; no D gene can be assigned with confidence. The sequenced sample consisted of blood. The CDR3 amino acid sequence is: CASSLARNSNQPQHF. The nucleotide sequence reads TGTGCCAGCAGCTTAGCTAGGAATAGCAATCAGCCCCAGCATTTT.